This T cell receptor beta chain was captured by sequencing in a study of blood T cells in healthy people across ages. Sample-barcoded 5' priming and a J-beta primer mix drove a second PCR of about 7 to 12 cycles. TCRdb re-derived calls from the 5' RACE reads in MiXCR, one entry per CDR3 protein. The sample has about 1.6 million distinct CDR3 sequences; 34% are singletons. V was clipped by 0 bases and J by 5 bases, with 13 bases between them. The germline CDR1 and CDR2 sequences are SGHAT and FQNNGV. The CDR3 totals 15 residues. The TCR was taken from a young woman in good health. The rearrangement links TRBV11-2 to TRBJ2-5, with D tentatively TRBD1 (5 bases). Material: blood. The CDR3 DNA follows: TGTGCCAGCAGCTTAGACTCAAGGGGTTCGGAGACCCAGTACTTC. This sequence encodes CASSLDSRGSETQYF.